This T cell receptor (beta chain) was identified during a study of identical twins. Study findings and constraints: Twin-shared out-of-frame alpha sequences were enriched for low generation probability.

Using its own MiXCR run on the 5' RACE reads, TCRdb lists one record per CDR3 protein. Of roughly 570,000 distinct CDR3 sequences in the sample, 9% to 10% were seen once. Turning to this clonotype: As yet, its antigen is unknown.

The V end was cut by 5 bases, the J end by 0 bases, with 4 bases between. The germline V gene encodes CDR1 LNHDA and CDR2 SQIVND (reference sequence). This CDR3 is built from 13 residues. The same data also went into a second study, on yellow fever vaccine responses in identical twins.

The specimen sequenced was PBMCs. This clonotype was obtained from a woman under 30 in good health. This chain joins TRBV19 and TRBJ2-2, with D hard to call. The CDR3 DNA reads TGTGCCAGTAGTGTCGCGAACACCGGGGAGCTGTTTTTT. Amino acids: CASSVANTGELFF.